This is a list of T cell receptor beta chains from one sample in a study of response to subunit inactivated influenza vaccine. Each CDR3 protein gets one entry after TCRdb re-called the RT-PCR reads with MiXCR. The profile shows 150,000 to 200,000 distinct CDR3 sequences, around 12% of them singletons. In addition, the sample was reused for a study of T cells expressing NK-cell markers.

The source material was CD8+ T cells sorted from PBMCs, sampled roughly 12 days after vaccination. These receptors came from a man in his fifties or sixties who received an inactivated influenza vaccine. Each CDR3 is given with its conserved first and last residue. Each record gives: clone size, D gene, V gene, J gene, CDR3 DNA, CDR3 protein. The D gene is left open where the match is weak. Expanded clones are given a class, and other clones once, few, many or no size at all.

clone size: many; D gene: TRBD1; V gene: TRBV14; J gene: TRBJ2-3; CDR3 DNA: TGTGCCAGCAGCCTCAGGACAGGGCGCACAGATACGCAGTATTTT; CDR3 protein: CASSLRTGRTDTQYF
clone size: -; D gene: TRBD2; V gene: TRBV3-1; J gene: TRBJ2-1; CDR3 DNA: TGTGCCAGCAGCCAAGACCCTAGCGGTTACAATGAGCAGTTCTTC; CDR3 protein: CASSQDPSGYNEQFF
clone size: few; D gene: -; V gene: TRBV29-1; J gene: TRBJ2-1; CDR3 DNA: TGCAGCGTTGAACCCCGGGTGGCAGGTTGGAATGAGCAGTTCTTC; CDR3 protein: CSVEPRVAGWNEQFF
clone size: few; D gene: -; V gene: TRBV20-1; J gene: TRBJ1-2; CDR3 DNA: TGCAGTGCTAGCATAAACAGGGAGTCCTTCTATGGCTACACCTTC; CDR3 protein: CSASINRESFYGYTF
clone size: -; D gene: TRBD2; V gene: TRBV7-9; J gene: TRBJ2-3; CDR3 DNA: TGTGCCAGCAGCTTAGCGACCGGGACTAGCGGTATGCATTTT; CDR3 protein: CASSLATGTSGMHF
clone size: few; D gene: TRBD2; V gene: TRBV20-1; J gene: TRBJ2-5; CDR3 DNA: TGCAGTGCTTGGAGGACTAGCGGACAAGAGACCCAGTACTTC; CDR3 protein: CSAWRTSGQETQYF
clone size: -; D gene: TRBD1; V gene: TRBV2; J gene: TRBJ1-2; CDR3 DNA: TGTGCCAGCGAGGGACAGGGCGGGGGCTACACCTTC; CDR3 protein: CASEGQGGGYTF
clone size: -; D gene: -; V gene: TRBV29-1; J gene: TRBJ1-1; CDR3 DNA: TGCAGCGTTGAAAGGCAGGAAGCTTTCTTT; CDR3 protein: CSVERQEAFF
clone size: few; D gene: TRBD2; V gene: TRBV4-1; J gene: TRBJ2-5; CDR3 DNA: TGCGCCAGCAGCCATCGAGCGGGGCCCCAAGAGACCCAGTACTTC; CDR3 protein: CASSHRAGPQETQYF
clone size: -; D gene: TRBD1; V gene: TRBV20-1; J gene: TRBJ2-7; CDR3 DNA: TGCAGTGCTAGAGACCGGGACAGGGGAACGTACGAGCAGTACTTC; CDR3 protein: CSARDRDRGTYEQYF
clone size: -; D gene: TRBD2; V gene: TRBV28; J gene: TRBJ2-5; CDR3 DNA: TGTGCCAGCAGTTTTTTTCCTAGCGGGAGCACCACGGAGACCCAGTACTTC; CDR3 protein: CASSFFPSGSTTETQYF
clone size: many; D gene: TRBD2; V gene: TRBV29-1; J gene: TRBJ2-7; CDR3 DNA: TGCAGCGTTGAAGATCGGCTAGCGGGAGCCTACGAGCAGTACTTC; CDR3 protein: CSVEDRLAGAYEQYF
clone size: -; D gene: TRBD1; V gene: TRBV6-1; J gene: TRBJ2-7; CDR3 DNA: TGTGCCAGCAGCCCCGAGGTGGGACAGGGGAGCGAGCAGTACTTC; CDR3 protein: CASSPEVGQGSEQYF
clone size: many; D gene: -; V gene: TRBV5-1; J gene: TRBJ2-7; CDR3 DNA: TGCGCCAGCAGCTCAACCCGGGAACCCTACGAGCAGTACTTC; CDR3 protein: CASSSTREPYEQYF
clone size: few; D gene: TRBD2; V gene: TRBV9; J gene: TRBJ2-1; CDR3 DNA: TGTGCCAGCAGCGTATACAGCGGGGGGGCAGGAAATGAGCAGTTCTTC; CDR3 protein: CASSVYSGGAGNEQFF
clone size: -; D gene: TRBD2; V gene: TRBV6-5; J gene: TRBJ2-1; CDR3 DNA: TGTGCCAGCAGTTACTCCCCCCCTGAATCAGCGGGACCCTACAATGAGCAGTTCTTC; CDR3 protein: CASSYSPPESAGPYNEQFF
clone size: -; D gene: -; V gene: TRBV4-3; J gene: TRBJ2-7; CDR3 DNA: TGCACCAGCAGCCAAGGAGCTGGACTAGGGGGCGAGCAGTACTTC; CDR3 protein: CTSSQGAGLGGEQYF
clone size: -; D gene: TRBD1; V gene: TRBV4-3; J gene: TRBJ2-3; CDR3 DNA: TGCGCCAGCAGCCAAGATTCCGAGTCGGCAGGGGGCCTTGATACGCAGTATTTT; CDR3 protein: CASSQDSESAGGLDTQYF
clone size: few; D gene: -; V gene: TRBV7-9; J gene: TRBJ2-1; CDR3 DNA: TGTGCCAGCAGCTTAGGTACAGATGAGCAGTTCTTC; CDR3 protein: CASSLGTDEQFF
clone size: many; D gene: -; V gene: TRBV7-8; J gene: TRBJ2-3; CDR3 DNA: TGTGCCAGCAGCCTCCCGGATACGCAGTATTTT; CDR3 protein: CASSLPDTQYF
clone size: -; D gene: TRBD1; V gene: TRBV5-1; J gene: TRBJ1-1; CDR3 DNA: TGCGCCAGCAGCTTGGTACCAAACTGGGACAGCATCGAAGCTTTCTTT; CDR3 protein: CASSLVPNWDSIEAFF
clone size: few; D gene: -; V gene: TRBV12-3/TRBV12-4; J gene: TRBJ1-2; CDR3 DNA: TGTGCCAGCAAAAAGGCTGGGAGGATTAGCTACACCTTC; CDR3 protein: CASKKAGRISYTF
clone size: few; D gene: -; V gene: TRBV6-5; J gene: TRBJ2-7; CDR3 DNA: TGTGCCAGCAGTTACACAGGGAACTACGAGCAGTACTTC; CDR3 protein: CASSYTGNYEQYF
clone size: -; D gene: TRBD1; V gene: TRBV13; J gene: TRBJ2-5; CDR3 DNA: TGTGCCAGCAGCTTCCGGACAGGGGAAGAGACCCAGTACTTC; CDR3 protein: CASSFRTGEETQYF
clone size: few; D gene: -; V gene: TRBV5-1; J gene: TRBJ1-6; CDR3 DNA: TGCGCCAGCAGCCCCCGTATATGGCAGGGTAATTCACCCCTCCACTTT; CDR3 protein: CASSPRIWQGNSPLHF
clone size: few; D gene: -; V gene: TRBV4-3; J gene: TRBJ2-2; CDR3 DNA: TGCGCCAGCAGCCAAGACAGGGCATCGAACACCGGGGAGCTGTTTTTT; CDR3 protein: CASSQDRASNTGELFF
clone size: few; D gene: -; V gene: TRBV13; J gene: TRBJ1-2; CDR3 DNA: TGTGCCAGCAGCCTACGACAGGCGAGCTATGGCTACACCTTC; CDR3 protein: CASSLRQASYGYTF
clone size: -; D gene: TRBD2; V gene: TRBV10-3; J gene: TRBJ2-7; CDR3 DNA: TGTGCCATCAGTGACAGGCGGGAGATCTACGAGCAGTACTTC; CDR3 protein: CAISDRREIYEQYF
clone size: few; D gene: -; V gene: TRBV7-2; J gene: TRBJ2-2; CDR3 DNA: TGTGCCAGCAGCTCTCCCTTGACAGGGAACACCGGGGAGCTGTTTTTT; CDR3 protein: CASSSPLTGNTGELFF
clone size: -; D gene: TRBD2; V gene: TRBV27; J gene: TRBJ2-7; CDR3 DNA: TGTGCCAGCAAACTCACGGGAGGGCGCGAGCAGTACTTC; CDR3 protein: CASKLTGGREQYF
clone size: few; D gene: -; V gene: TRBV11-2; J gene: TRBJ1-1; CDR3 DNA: TGTGCCAGCAGCCGCTATCTCGGAAGTGGGGCTTTCTTT; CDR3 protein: CASSRYLGSGAFF
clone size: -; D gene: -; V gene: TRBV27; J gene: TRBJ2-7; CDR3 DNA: TGTGCCAGCAATCTGGTGGGGGGGGGCATCTACGAGCAGTACTTC; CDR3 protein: CASNLVGGGIYEQYF
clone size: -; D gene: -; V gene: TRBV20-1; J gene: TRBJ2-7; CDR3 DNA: TGCAGTGCTAAGTTTGGCTCCTACGAGCAGTACTTC; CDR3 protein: CSAKFGSYEQYF
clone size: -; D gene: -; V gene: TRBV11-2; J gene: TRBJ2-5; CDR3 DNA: TGTGCCATCAGCTATCAAGAGACCCAGTACTTC; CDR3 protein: CAISYQETQYF
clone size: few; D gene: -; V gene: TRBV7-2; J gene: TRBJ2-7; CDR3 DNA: TGTGCCAGCAGCTTAGGTTTAGCGCCACCGGACCACGAGCAGTACTTC; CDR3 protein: CASSLGLAPPDHEQYF
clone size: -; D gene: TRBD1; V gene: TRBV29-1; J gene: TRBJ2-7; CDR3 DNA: TGCAGCACTAGGACAGGGGGCAGCGAGCAGTACTTC; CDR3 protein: CSTRTGGSEQYF
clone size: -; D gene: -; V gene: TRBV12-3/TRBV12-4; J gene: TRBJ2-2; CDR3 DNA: TGTGCCAGCAGTTTCCTGAAGGGTCCCGGGGAGCTGTTTTTT; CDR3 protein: CASSFLKGPGELFF
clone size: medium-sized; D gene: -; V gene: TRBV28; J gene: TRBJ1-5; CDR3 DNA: TGTGCCAGCAGTTTGCACCAGGGGTCGCAGCCCCAGCATTTT; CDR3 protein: CASSLHQGSQPQHF
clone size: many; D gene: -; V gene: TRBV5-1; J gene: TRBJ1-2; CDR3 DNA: TGCGCCAGCAGCTTGGATGCACCTGGCTACACCTTC; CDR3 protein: CASSLDAPGYTF
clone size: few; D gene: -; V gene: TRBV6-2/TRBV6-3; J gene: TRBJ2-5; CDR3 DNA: TGTGCCAGCAGTACGGCAGAAGAGACCCAGTACTTC; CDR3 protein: CASSTAEETQYF
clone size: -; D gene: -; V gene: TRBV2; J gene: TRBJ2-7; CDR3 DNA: TGTGCCAGCAGTGATTCCCCGGACGGAGAAAGGGACGAGCAGTACTTC; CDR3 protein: CASSDSPDGERDEQYF
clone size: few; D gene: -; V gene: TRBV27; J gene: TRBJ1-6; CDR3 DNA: TGTGCCAGCAGTTTGAGGGAGGACAATTCACCCCTCCACTTT; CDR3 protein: CASSLREDNSPLHF
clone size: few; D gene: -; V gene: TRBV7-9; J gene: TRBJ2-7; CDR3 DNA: TGTGCCAGCAGCTTAGGTGGCTTGGCCTCCTACGAGCAGTACTTC; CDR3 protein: CASSLGGLASYEQYF
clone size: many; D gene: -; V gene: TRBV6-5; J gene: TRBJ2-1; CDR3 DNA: TGTGCCAGCAGTTACCTCGACACTAGCAGGGGGAATGAGCAGTTCTTC; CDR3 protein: CASSYLDTSRGNEQFF
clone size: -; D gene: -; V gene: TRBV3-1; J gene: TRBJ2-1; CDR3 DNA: TGTGCCAGCAGCCTAGGAAGCGGTGAGAACTACGATGAGCAGTTCTTC; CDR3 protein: CASSLGSGENYDEQFF
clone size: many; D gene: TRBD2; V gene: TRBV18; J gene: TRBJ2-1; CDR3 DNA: TGTGCCAGCTCACCCACTAGCGGGGGGTTCTCCTACAATGAGCAGTTCTTC; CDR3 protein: CASSPTSGGFSYNEQFF